This entry describes one T cell receptor beta chain. Produced via immunoSEQ multiplex PCR; TCRdb's table is partial and in-frame only. The sample yields 120,000 to 150,000 clones, roughly 82% seen once. This specimen comes from a study of blood T cell repertoires in COVID-19. The TCR comes from a woman in her forties or fifties in a cohort sampled during active or convalescent COVID-19. Sequencing was performed on peripheral blood.

The CDR3 region has the DNA TGTGCCAGCAGCTTGGCCGGGACACGATTTAACTATGGCTACACCTTC. Residues: CASSLAGTRFNYGYTF. The chain couples TRBV5-6 to TRBJ1-2, with D possibly TRBD1 on 6 matching bases. Germline V gene sequence: CDR1 SGHDT, CDR2 YYEEEE. The CDR3 is 16 residues long. Trimming removed 0 bases at V and 1 base at J, with 13 bases between. Full variable domain (missing parts from reference TRBV5-6 and TRBJ1-2): DAGVTQSPTHLIKTRGQQVTLRCSPKSGHDTVSWYQQALGQGPQFIFQYYEEEERQRGNFPDRFSGHQFPNYSSELNVNALLLGDSALYLCASSLAGTRFNYGYTFGSGTRLTVV.